This T cell receptor beta chain comes out of a study of blood T cell repertoires in COVID-19. Participants came from some 23 US areas, aged about 18 to 100 years. During the 2 weeks before they entered the study, exposed participants had met someone with a PCR-confirmed or clinician-diagnosed COVID-19 case. In germline, CDR1 is MNHNY, CDR2 SVGAGI (reference sequence). The CDR3 contains 16 residues. Trimming left V 2 bases short and J 0 bases short, with 11 bases between. In the authors' methods: Estimates of nucleated cell counts were drawn from the amplification of reference gene primers. Produced via immunoSEQ multiplex PCR; TCRdb's table is partial and in-frame only. V, J and clone size are taken as reported in that table, and D and trimming were inferred from the DNA itself. The profile shows around 270,000 clones, over 80% of them singletons.

The receptor was isolated from a woman aged 35 to 49 who had been exposed to COVID-19. The rearrangement joins TRBV6-6 to TRBJ1-3, with TRBD1 as a possible D gene (6 bases). Sequences were obtained from PBMCs or T cells enriched from blood (not recorded which). The CDR3 region has the DNA TGTGCCAGCAGTTACCGCTCGACAGGCTCTGGAAACACCATATATTTT. Translated, it gives CASSYRSTGSGNTIYF.